Following are 9 T cell receptor beta chains from one sample sequenced in a study of T-cell memory formation after mild COVID-19. TCRdb re-derived calls from the 5' RACE reads in MiXCR, one entry per CDR3 protein. In the table there are 450,000 to 650,000 distinct CDR3 sequences, 20% to 25% of which are singletons. The sample was PBMCs or a T cell subset sorted from them (not recorded which). The receptor set was obtained from an adult woman who had mild COVID-19 (a few samples of this study predate the infection). Cell type and time point are not known.

There are a few counts of this clonotype. V gene TRBV7-9 combines with J gene TRBJ1-1; D is unclear. Germline-derived CDR1 and CDR2 are SEHNR and FQNEAQ (reference sequence). The CDR3 is 8 amino acids. In DNA form, the CDR3 reads TGTACGAACACTGAAGCTTTCTTT. Translating gives CTNTEAFF.

The CDR3 region has the DNA TGCAGTGCAGAACGGACAGAGACACAAGAGACCCAGTACTTC. It translates to CSAERTETQETQYF. J is TRBJ2-5 and V is TRBV20-1; a possible D gene is TRBD1 (6 bases). The CDR3 sequence is 14 residues long. The V end was cut by 6 bases, the J end by 2 bases, with 16 bases between. CDR1 and CDR2 from the germline V gene are DFQATT and SNEGSKA (reference sequence).

This sequence joins TRBV3-1 and TRBJ2-3; TRBD1 aligns across 10 bases. With 3 bases clipped from V and 1 base from J, the junction kept 10 bases outside the gene matches. Germline V gene lookup returns CDR1 LGHDT and CDR2 YNNKEL (reference sequence). There are 18 residues in the CDR3. The CDR3 DNA is TGTGCCAGCAGCCAGGGGACAGGGGCTTTTCGGGGCACAGATACGCAGTATTTT. Protein sequence: CASSQGTGAFRGTDTQYF.

This clonotype was found many times. The gene calls are TRBV5-1 and TRBJ2-1, with TRBD2 identical over 16 bases. Germline trimming cut 0 bases from V and 5 bases from J; bases unmatched to any gene: 17. Germline loops: CDR1 SGHRS, CDR2 YFSETQ. The CDR3 is 22 amino acids. The CDR3, as DNA: TGCGCCAGCAGCTTGGACCCCAAAGGGACTAGCGGGAGGGCCTTCCCGGACAATGAGCAGTTCTTC. It translates to CASSLDPKGTSGRAFPDNEQFF.

The rearrangement links TRBV2 to TRBJ1-5; D gene unclear. The CDR3 consists of 14 residues. Germline assignment: CDR1 SNHLY and CDR2 FYNNEI. V dropped 2 bases and J dropped 6 bases, with 11 bases sitting between them. The CDR3 sequence: CASSERLTLQPQHF. The CDR3 bases are TGTGCCAGCAGTGAAAGATTGACTCTTCAGCCCCAGCATTTT.

This clonotype was counted a single time. The J gene is TRBJ1-3, the V gene TRBV6-2 or TRBV6-3; D is unresolved. This CDR3 region has 16 residues. Germline loops: CDR1 MNHEY, CDR2 SVGEGT. V was trimmed by 2 bases and J by 4 bases, leaving 15 bases between them. For the CDR3, the DNA is TGTGCCAGCAGTTACGGAGACATAGGTGACGGAAACACCATATATTTT. It yields the protein CASSYGDIGDGNTIYF.

V usage is TRBV7-8 and J usage is TRBJ2-2; either TRBD1 or TRBD2 may fit D (7 bases each). Trimming took off 3 bases at V and 9 bases at J, with 14 bases between the two ends. There are 14 residues in the CDR3. CDR1 and CDR2 (germline): SGHVS, FQNEAQ. The CDR3 region has the DNA TGTGCCAGCAGCTTGAGACAGGGAGGGCGGGAGCTGTTTTTT. Translating it yields CASSLRQGGRELFF.

This chain links TRBV14 with TRBJ1-2, with D possibly matching TRBD1 (5 bases). This CDR3 region has 15 residues. V was cut by 0 bases and J by 5 bases, with 13 bases left in between. CDR1 and CDR2 (germline): SGHDN, FVKESK. The DNA of the CDR3 is TGTGCCAGCAGCCAAGAGGCACGTGGGGGGTATGGCTACACCTTC. Translating it yields CASSQEARGGYGYTF.

A single count supports this clonotype. This chain connects TRBV5-4 to TRBJ2-7, with D unclear. Trimming took off 0 bases at V and 12 bases at J, with 16 bases between the two ends. The germline V gene has CDR1 SGHNT and CDR2 YYREEE (reference sequence). The CDR3 has 13 amino acids. CDR3 loop: CASSLAGAPDWYF. The CDR3 nucleotides are TGTGCCAGCAGCTTGGCCGGCGCCCCTGATTGGTACTTC.